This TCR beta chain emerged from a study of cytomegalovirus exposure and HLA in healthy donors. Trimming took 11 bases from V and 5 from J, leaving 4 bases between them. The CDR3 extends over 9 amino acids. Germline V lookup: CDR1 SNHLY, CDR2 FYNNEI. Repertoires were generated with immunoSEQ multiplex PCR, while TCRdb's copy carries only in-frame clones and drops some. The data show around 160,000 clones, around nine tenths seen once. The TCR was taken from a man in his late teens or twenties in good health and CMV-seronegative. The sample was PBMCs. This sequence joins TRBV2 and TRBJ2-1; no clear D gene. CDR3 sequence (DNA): TGTGCCGTAAACAATGAGCAGTTCTTC. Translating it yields CAVNNEQFF.